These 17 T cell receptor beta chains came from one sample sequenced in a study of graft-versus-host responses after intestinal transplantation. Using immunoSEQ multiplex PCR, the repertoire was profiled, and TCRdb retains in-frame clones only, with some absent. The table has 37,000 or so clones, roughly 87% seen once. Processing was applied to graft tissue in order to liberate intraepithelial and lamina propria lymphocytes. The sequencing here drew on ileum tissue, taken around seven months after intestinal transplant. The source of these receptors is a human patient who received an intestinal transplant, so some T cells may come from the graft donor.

DNA for the CDR3: TGTGCCTGGAGCGACCAGGGGGGCGAGCAGTACTTC. It codes for CAWSDQGGEQYF. The V call is TRBV30, the J call TRBJ2-7, with a weak D call TRBD1 (7 bases). Germline values: CDR1 GTSNPN, CDR2 SVGIG (reference sequence). The V and J ends lost 3 bases and 6 bases respectively, with 12 bases between them. The CDR3 sequence is 12 residues long.

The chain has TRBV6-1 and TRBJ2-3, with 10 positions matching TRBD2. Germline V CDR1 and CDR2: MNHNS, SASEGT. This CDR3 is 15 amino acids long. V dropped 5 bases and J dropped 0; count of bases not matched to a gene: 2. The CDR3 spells CASSLGLASTDTQYF. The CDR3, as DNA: TGTGCCAGCAGTTTGGGACTAGCGAGCACAGATACGCAGTATTTT.

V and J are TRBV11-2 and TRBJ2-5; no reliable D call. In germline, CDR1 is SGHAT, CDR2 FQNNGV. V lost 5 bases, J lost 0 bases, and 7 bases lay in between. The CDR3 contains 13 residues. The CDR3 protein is CASSPKYQETQYF. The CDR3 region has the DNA TGTGCCAGCAGCCCCAAGTACCAAGAGACCCAGTACTTC.

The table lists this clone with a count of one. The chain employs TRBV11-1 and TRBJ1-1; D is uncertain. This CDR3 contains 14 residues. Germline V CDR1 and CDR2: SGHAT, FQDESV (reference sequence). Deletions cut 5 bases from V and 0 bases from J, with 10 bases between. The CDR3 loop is CASSPWAVNTEAFF. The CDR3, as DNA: TGTGCCAGCAGCCCTTGGGCCGTGAACACTGAAGCTTTCTTT. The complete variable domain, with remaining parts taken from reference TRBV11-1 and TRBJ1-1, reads EAEVAQSPRYKITEKSQAVAFWCDPISGHATLYWYRQILGQGPELLVQFQDESVVDDSQLPKDRFSAERLKGVDSTLKIQPAELGDSAMYLCASSPWAVNTEAFFGQGTRLTVV.

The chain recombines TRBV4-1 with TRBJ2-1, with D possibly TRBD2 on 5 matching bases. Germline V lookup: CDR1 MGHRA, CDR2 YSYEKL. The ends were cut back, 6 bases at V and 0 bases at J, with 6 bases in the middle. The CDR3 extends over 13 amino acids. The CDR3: CASRGSSYNEQFF. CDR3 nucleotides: TGCGCCAGCAGAGGGAGCTCCTACAATGAGCAGTTCTTC.

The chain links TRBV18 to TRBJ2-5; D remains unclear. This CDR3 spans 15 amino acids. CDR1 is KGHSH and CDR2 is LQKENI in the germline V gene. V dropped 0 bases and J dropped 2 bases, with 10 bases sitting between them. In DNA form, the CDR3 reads TGTGCCAGCTCACCACCGCCCAGGCAACAAGAGACCCAGTACTTC. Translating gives CASSPPPRQQETQYF. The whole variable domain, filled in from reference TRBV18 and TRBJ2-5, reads NAGVMQNPRHLVRRRGQEARLRCSPMKGHSHVYWYRQLPEEGLKFMVYLQKENIIDESGMPKERFSAEFPKEGPSILRIQQVVRGDSAAYFCASSPPPRQQETQYFGPGTRLLVL.

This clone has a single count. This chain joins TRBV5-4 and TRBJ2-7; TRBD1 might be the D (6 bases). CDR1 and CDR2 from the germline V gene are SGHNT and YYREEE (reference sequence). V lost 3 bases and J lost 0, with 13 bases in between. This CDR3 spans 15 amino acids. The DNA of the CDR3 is TGTGCCAGCAGCTCCTACAGGGCCCCCTCCTACGAGCAGTACTTC. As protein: CASSSYRAPSYEQYF. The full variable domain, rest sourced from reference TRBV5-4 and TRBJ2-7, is ETGVTQSPTHLIKTRGQQVTLRCSSQSGHNTVSWYQQALGQGPQFIFQYYREEENGRGNFPPRFSGLQFPNYSSELNVNALELDDSALYLCASSSYRAPSYEQYFGPGTRLTVT.

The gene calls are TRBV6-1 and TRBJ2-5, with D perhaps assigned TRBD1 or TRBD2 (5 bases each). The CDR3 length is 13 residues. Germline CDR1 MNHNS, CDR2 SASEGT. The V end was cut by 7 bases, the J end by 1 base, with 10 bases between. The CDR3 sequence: CASIRGRQETQYF. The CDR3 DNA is TGTGCCAGCATCCGGGGCCGCCAAGAGACCCAGTACTTC.

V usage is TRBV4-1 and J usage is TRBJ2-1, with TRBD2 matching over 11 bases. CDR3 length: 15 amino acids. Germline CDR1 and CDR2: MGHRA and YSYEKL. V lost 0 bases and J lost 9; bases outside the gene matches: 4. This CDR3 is CASSQDPGLAAEQFF. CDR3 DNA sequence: TGCGCCAGCAGCCAAGATCCGGGACTAGCGGCTGAGCAGTTCTTC.

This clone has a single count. CDR3 nucleotides: TGTGCCAGCAGTCCGGGCCTAACATATCAGGGCAATGAGCAGTTCTTC. Amino acids: CASSPGLTYQGNEQFF. This chain connects TRBV28 to TRBJ2-1, with D maybe TRBD1 (5 bases). CDR1 and CDR2 (germline): MDHEN, SYDVKM. There are 16 residues in the CDR3. Trimming stripped 5 bases from V and 6 bases from J, with 20 bases between.

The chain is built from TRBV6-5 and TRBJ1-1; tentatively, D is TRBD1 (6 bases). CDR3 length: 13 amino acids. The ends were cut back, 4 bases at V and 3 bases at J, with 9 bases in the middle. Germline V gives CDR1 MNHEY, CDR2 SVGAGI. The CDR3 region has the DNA TGTGCCAGCAGTTGGAGGGGGGACACTGAAGCTTTCTTT. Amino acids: CASSWRGDTEAFF.

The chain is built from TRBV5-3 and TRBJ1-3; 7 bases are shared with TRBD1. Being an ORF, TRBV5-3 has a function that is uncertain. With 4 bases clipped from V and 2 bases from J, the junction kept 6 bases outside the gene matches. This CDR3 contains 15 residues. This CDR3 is CARSLTGDAGNTIYF. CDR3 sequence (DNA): TGTGCCAGAAGCCTAACAGGGGACGCTGGAAACACCATATATTTT.

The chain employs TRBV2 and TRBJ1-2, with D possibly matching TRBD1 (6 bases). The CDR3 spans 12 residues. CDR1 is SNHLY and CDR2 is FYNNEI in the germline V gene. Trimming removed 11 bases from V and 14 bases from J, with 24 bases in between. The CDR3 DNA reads TGTGCCCGCACCACGGCCCGGCAGGGGCATACCTTC. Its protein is CARTTARQGHTF. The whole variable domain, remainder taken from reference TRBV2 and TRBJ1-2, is EPEVTQTPSHQVTQMGQEVILRCVPISNHLYFYWYRQILGQKVEFLVSFYNNEISEKSEIFDDQFSVERPDGSNFTLKIRSTKLEDSAMYFCARTTARQGHTFGSGTRLTVV.

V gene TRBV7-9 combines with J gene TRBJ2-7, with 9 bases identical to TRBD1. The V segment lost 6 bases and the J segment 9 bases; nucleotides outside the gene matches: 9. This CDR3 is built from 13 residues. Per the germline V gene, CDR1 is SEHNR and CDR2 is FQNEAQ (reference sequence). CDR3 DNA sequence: TGTGCCAGCAGACAGGGGGCTCACTACTGGCAGTACTTC. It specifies CASRQGAHYWQYF. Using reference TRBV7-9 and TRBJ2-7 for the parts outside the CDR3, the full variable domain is DTGVSQNPRHKITKRGQNVTFRCDPISEHNRLYWYRQTLGQGPEFLTYFQNEAQLEKSRLLSDRFSAERPKGSFSTLEIQRTEQGDSAMYLCASRQGAHYWQYFGPGTRLTVT.

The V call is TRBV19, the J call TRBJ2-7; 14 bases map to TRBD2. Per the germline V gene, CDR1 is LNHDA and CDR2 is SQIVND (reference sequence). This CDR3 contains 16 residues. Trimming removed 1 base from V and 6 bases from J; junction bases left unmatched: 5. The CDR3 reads CASSIVGTSGRSEQYF. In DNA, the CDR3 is TGTGCCAGTAGTATAGTAGGGACTAGCGGGAGATCCGAGCAGTACTTC.

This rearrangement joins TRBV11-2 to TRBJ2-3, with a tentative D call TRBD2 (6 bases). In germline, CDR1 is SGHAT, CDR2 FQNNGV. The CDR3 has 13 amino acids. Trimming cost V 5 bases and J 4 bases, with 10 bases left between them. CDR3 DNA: TGTGCCAGCAGCCCTTGGAGGGCAGATACGCAGTATTTT. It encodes CASSPWRADTQYF.

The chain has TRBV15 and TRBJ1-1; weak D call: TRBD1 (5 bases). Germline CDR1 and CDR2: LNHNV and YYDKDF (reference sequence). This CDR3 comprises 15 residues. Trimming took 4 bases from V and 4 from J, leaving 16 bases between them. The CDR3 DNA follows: TGTGCCACCAGCATGCAGGGCCGTGGGAGCACTGAAGCTTTCTTT. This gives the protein CATSMQGRGSTEAFF.